This entry features one TCR beta chain sequence. Antigen unknown. This sample was taken from a study of immune evolution from preneoplasia to lung adenocarcinoma. The study, taken as a whole, reports: Compared with EGFR-mutant or double wild-type lesions, KRAS-mutant nodules were more clonal.

Sequencing was performed with immunoSEQ multiplex PCR; in TCRdb, only in-frame clones are kept and a portion is missing. In the table there are over 6,000 clones, about 83% of which are singletons. Material for sequencing was FFPE minimally invasive lung adenocarcinoma tissue. The receptor was isolated from an older person with lung adenocarcinoma.

CDR3 DNA: TGTGCCAGCAGCCAAGATCCCGGGTTCGTCTATGGCTACACCTTC. Translated, it gives CASSQDPGFVYGYTF. The chain carries TRBV14 and TRBJ1-2; no firm D call. This CDR3 spans 15 amino acids. The germline V and J ends were trimmed by 0 bases and 4 bases, with 12 bases remaining between them. Germline V lookup: CDR1 SGHDN, CDR2 FVKESK.